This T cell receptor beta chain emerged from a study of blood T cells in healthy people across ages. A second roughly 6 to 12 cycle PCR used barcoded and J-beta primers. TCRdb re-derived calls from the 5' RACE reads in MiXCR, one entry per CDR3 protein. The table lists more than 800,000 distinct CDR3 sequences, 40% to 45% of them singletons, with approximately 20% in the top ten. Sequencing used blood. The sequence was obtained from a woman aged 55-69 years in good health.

As DNA, the CDR3 is TGTGCCAGCAGCCAAGCAGGAAAAATGAGAAATTCACCCCTCCACTTT. Translating it yields CASSQAGKMRNSPLHF. The rearrangement links TRBV3-1 to TRBJ1-6; D unresolved. CDR3 length: 16 residues. The germline V and J ends were trimmed by 1 base and 7 bases, with 14 bases remaining between them. Looked up from germline, CDR1 is LGHDT and CDR2 is YNNKEL (reference sequence). The whole variable domain, filled in from reference TRBV3-1 and TRBJ1-6, reads DTAVSQTPKYLVTQMGNDKSIKCEQNLGHDTMYWYKQDSKKFLKIMFSYNNKELIINETVPNRFSPKSPDKAHLNLHINSLELGDSAVYFCASSQAGKMRNSPLHFGNGTRLTVT.